This T cell receptor beta chain was captured in a study of human T cells and chemical hapten exposure. Per germline, CDR1 SGDLS and CDR2 YYNGEE. Deletions cut 2 bases from V and 2 bases from J, with 16 bases between. The CDR3 loop spans 16 amino acids. Regarding time point: pre-sensitization, week 0. This sample's treatment: therapeutic diphenylcyclopropenone sensitization with weekly scalp DPC. Using its own MiXCR run on the RACE reads, TCRdb lists one record per CDR3 protein. Of about 180,000 distinct CDR3 sequences in the sample, around 30% were seen once. The origin of this receptor is a woman aged 25-40 years with alopecia areata. Some clones in this sample may be carry-over from other donors' samples. The chain is built from TRBV9 and TRBJ1-2, with D unclear. Specimen: whole blood, collected in connection with sensitization to the hapten diphenylcyclopropenone (DPC). CDR3 loop: CASSVAAPGRNYGYTF. DNA for the CDR3: TGTGCCAGCAGCGTGGCGGCCCCCGGCAGAAACTATGGCTACACCTTC.